Shown below are 2 T cell receptor beta chains from a single sample sequenced in a study of technical replicates of blood from a handful of donors. Only in-frame clones appear in the TCRdb table, and some are missing; sequencing was by immunoSEQ multiplex PCR. Seen here are 70,000 to 95,000 clones, roughly 94% observed once, and the top ten hold about 0.22%. Sequenced sample: T cells isolated from PBMCs. These receptor sequences come from a human donor in good health.

This chain links TRBV7-6 with TRBJ2-3, with 7 bases identical to TRBD2. The CDR3 consists of 16 residues. CDR1 and CDR2 from the germline V gene are SGHVS and FNYEAQ. J was trimmed by 0 bases and V by 2 bases; bases with no gene match: 5. CDR3 sequence reads: CASSLQSGVSTDTQYF. CDR3 bases: TGTGCCAGCAGCTTACAGAGCGGGGTGAGCACAGATACGCAGTATTTT.

V gene TRBV19 combines with J gene TRBJ1-2; D remains ambiguous. V was pared by 2 bases and J by 4 bases, with 14 bases between. The CDR3 is made up of 15 amino acids. Germline V CDR1 and CDR2: LNHDA, SQIVND (reference sequence). CDR3 sequence reads: CASSIKEVDLYGYTF. CDR3 nucleotide sequence: TGTGCCAGTAGTATAAAAGAGGTAGACCTCTATGGCTACACCTTC.